This TCR beta chain is from a study of blood T cell repertoires in COVID-19. Study as a whole: Acute-phase and convalescent COVID-19 samples originated in the United States, Italy and Spain. PBMCs, B-cell-depleted T cells, or T cells provided the cDNA or gDNA that made up the material.

V was trimmed by 5 bases and J by 3 bases, leaving 10 bases between them. Germline V gene data show CDR1 as LNHDA and CDR2 as SQIVND (reference sequence). The CDR3 contains 13 residues. Under the authors' procedure: Scientists estimated how many nucleated cells there were by amplifying reference gene primers. The table came from immunoSEQ multiplex PCR; TCRdb's copy has only in-frame clones and leaves some out. V and J calls and clone size are copied from that table; D and trimming were computed from the DNA. The sample shows approximately 190,000 clones, approximately 84% of them seen only once. V gene TRBV19 combines with J gene TRBJ1-1, with a tentative D call TRBD1 (5 bases). The clonotype comes from a woman in her 70s with active or convalescent COVID-19. Sequencing was done on a sample of peripheral blood. The CDR3 region is CASSVRVDTEAFF. The CDR3 nucleotides read TGTGCCAGTAGTGTCAGGGTGGACACTGAAGCTTTCTTT.